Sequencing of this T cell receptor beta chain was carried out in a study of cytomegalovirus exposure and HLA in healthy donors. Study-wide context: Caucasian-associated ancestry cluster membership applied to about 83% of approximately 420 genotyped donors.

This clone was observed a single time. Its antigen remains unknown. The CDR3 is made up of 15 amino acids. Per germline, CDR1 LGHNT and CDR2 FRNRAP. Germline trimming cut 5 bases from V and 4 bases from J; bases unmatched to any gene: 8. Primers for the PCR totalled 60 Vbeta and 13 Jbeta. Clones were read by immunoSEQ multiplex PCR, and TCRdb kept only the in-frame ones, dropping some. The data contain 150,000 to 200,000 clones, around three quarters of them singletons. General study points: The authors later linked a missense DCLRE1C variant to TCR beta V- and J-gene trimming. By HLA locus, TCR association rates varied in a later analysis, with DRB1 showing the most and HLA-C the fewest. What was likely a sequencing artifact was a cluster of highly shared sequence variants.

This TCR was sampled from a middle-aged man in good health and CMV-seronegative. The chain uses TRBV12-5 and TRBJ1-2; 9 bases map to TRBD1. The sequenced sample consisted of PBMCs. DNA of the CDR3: TGTGCTAGTGGTACCGGGACAGGGCCACTCTATGGCTACACCTTC. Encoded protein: CASGTGTGPLYGYTF.